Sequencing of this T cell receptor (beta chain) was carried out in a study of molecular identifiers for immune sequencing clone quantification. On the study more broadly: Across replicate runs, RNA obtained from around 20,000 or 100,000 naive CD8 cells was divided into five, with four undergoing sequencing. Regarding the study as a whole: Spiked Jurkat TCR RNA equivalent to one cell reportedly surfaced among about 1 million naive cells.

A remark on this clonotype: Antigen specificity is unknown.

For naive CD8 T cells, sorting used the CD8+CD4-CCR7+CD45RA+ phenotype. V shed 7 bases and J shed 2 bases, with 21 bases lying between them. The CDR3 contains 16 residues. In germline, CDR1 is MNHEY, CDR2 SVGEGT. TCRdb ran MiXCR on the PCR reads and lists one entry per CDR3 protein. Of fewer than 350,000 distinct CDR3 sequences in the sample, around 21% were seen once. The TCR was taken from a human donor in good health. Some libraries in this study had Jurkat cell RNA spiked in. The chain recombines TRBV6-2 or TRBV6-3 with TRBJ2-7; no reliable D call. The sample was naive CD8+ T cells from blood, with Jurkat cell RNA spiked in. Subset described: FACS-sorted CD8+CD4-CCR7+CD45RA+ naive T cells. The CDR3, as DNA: TGTGCCAGCATCCACACGGGCGTATTCGGAACCTACGAGCAGTACTTC. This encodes CASIHTGVFGTYEQYF.